Each of the 15 T cell receptor beta chains below was sequenced from the same sample in a study of blood T cell repertoires in COVID-19. Using immunoSEQ multiplex PCR, the repertoire was profiled, and TCRdb retains in-frame clones only, with some absent. The table includes around 240,000 clones, 75% to 90% detected once. Sample: peripheral blood. The receptors were gathered from a woman aged 25-40 years who had recovered from COVID-19.

This chain connects TRBV7-3 to TRBJ2-3; TRBD2 matches at 12 bases. Trimming took 6 bases from V and 1 from J; bases not matched to a gene: 8. The length of the CDR3 is 17 residues. The germline CDR1 and CDR2 sequences are SGHTA and FQGTGA. This CDR3 reads CASSSSGGASGTDTQYF. CDR3 bases: TGTGCCAGCAGTTCTAGCGGGGGGGCCTCTGGCACAGATACGCAGTATTTT.

The chain recombines TRBV5-4 with TRBJ2-5; 13 positions match TRBD2. In germline, CDR1 is SGHNT, CDR2 YYREEE (reference sequence). This CDR3 region has 19 residues. J gave up 4 bases and V 4 bases, and 16 bases lay outside the gene matches. The CDR3 spells CASSVVTSGGALYRETQYF. CDR3 nucleotide sequence: TGTGCCAGCAGCGTGGTAACTAGCGGGGGGGCTTTGTATCGAGAGACCCAGTACTTC.

The genes are TRBV9 and TRBJ2-3, with TRBD2 matching over 10 bases. The CDR3 consists of 15 residues. Per germline, CDR1 SGDLS and CDR2 YYNGEE. The V segment lost 1 base and the J segment 6 bases; nucleotides outside the gene matches: 5. CDR3 loop: CASSVSSGGADTQYF. The CDR3, as DNA: TGTGCCAGCAGCGTATCCAGCGGGGGGGCGGATACGCAGTATTTT.

The chain employs TRBV7-9 and TRBJ2-7, with 11 bases aligning to TRBD2. This CDR3 region has 16 residues. Germline V CDR1 and CDR2: SEHNR, FQNEAQ (reference sequence). J lost 3 bases, V lost 5 bases, and 9 bases had no gene match. The CDR3 DNA follows: TGTGCCAGCAGCGCCGGGACTAGCGGTACTTTCTACGAGCAGTACTTC. Encoded protein: CASSAGTSGTFYEQYF. Combining the CDR3 with reference TRBV7-9 and TRBJ2-7 gives the whole variable domain DTGVSQNPRHKITKRGQNVTFRCDPISEHNRLYWYRQTLGQGPEFLTYFQNEAQLEKSRLLSDRFSAERPKGSFSTLEIQRTEQGDSAMYLCASSAGTSGTFYEQYFGPGTRLTVT.

This chain uses TRBV5-4 with TRBJ2-5; weak D call: TRBD2 (7 bases). The CDR3 runs to 16 residues. Germline V gene data show CDR1 as SGHNT and CDR2 as YYREEE (reference sequence). V was cut by 2 bases and J by 3 bases, with 17 bases left in between. CDR3 sequence: CASSFPGEGVKETQYF. The CDR3 DNA reads TGTGCCAGCAGCTTCCCGGGGGAGGGGGTTAAAGAGACCCAGTACTTC. The variable domain in full, completed from reference TRBV5-4 and TRBJ2-5, reads ETGVTQSPTHLIKTRGQQVTLRCSSQSGHNTVSWYQQALGQGPQFIFQYYREEENGRGNFPPRFSGLQFPNYSSELNVNALELDDSALYLCASSFPGEGVKETQYFGPGTRLLVL.

This clone occurred a few times. The rearrangement joins TRBV2 to TRBJ2-3; D may be TRBD1 (6 bases). CDR3 length equals 14 residues. V lost 3 bases, J lost 1 base, and 8 bases lay in between. In germline, CDR1 is SNHLY, CDR2 FYNNEI. In DNA form, the CDR3 reads TGTGCCAGCAGTGAGTACAGGGGCACAGATACGCAGTATTTT. Translated, it gives CASSEYRGTDTQYF. Based on the CDR3 plus reference TRBV2 and TRBJ2-3, the full variable domain is EPEVTQTPSHQVTQMGQEVILRCVPISNHLYFYWYRQILGQKVEFLVSFYNNEISEKSEIFDDQFSVERPDGSNFTLKIRSTKLEDSAMYFCASSEYRGTDTQYFGPGTRLTVL.

This rearrangement joins TRBV4-1 to TRBJ1-1; D gene unclear. Trimming stripped 3 bases from V and 10 bases from J, with 12 bases between. CDR1 MGHRA and CDR2 YSYEKL come from the germline V gene. The CDR3 sequence is 12 residues long. The CDR3 is CASSHNLRGAFF. CDR3 in DNA: TGCGCCAGCAGCCACAACCTTAGAGGAGCTTTCTTT.

This chain joins TRBV4-2 and TRBJ1-2; 10 positions match TRBD1. Germline-derived CDR1 and CDR2 are LGHNA and YNFKEQ. V gave up 0 bases and J gave up 8 bases; unmatched junction bases: 12. This CDR3 spans 17 amino acids. The CDR3 sequence is CASSQDLMGQGIRGYTF. The CDR3 DNA reads TGTGCCAGCAGCCAAGATCTGATGGGACAGGGGATTCGCGGCTACACCTTC.

V and J are TRBV7-2 and TRBJ2-2; 15 bases map to TRBD2. The germline CDR1 and CDR2 sequences are SGHTA and FQGNSA. The CDR3 runs 16 residues. After removal of 4 bases from V and 7 bases from J, the junction contained 4 bases not matched to a gene. The CDR3 DNA reads TGTGCCAGCAGCTCTGGACTAGCGGGGGGGTACGGGGAGCTGTTTTTT. It translates to CASSSGLAGGYGELFF.

Only a few counts were recorded for this clone. CDR3 nucleotides: TGTGCCAGCAGCTCCCTAGCGGGGTCCTCCTACAATGAGCAGTTCTTC. Protein product: CASSSLAGSSYNEQFF. V gene TRBV11-2 combines with J gene TRBJ2-1, with 9 bases lining up with TRBD2. Per the germline V gene, CDR1 is SGHAT and CDR2 is FQNNGV. V shed 4 bases, J shed 0 bases, and the junction held 4 bases outside the gene matches. The CDR3 spans 16 residues.

The gene calls are TRBV7-8 and TRBJ1-5; a possible D gene is TRBD1 (5 bases). The V end lost 4 bases, the J end lost 0 bases, and 16 bases lay between the germline ends. Germline loops: CDR1 SGHVS, CDR2 FQNEAQ. This CDR3 region has 17 residues. The CDR3 loop reads CASSWSGEGYSNQPQHF. In DNA form, the CDR3 reads TGTGCCAGCAGCTGGTCCGGGGAGGGGTATAGCAATCAGCCCCAGCATTTT.

This chain connects TRBV2 to TRBJ1-4; maybe TRBD1 (6 bases). Germline V gives CDR1 SNHLY, CDR2 FYNNEI. The CDR3 totals 13 residues. V lost 5 bases and J lost 14, with 18 bases in between. The CDR3 spells CASSLLPGEWLFF. CDR3 bases: TGTGCCAGCAGTTTGCTGCCAGGGGAATGGCTGTTTTTT. The complete variable domain, with remaining parts taken from reference TRBV2 and TRBJ1-4, reads EPEVTQTPSHQVTQMGQEVILRCVPISNHLYFYWYRQILGQKVEFLVSFYNNEISEKSEIFDDQFSVERPDGSNFTLKIRSTKLEDSAMYFCASSLLPGEWLFFGSGTQLSVL.

The genes are TRBV5-1 and TRBJ2-3, with D tentatively TRBD2 (6 bases). Germline values: CDR1 SGHRS, CDR2 YFSETQ. V lost 3 bases and J lost 1, with 12 bases in between. The CDR3 runs to 15 residues. The CDR3 DNA reads TGCGCCAGCAGCTCGGGGGTGACTCGCACAGATACGCAGTATTTT. Its protein is CASSSGVTRTDTQYF.

J is TRBJ2-7 and V is TRBV5-5, with TRBD1 matching 8 bases. J gave up 2 bases and V 1 base, and 5 bases lay outside the gene matches. The CDR3 length is 15 residues. Germline CDR1 SGHKS, CDR2 YYEKEE (reference sequence). The CDR3 coding sequence is TGTGCCAGCAGCTTGCATCCGGGACAGGCCTACGAGCAGTACTTC. It yields the protein CASSLHPGQAYEQYF.

The chain recombines TRBV29-1 with TRBJ2-1, with TRBD2 matching 12 bases. CDR3 size: 14 residues. The germline CDR1 and CDR2 sequences are SQVTM and ANQGSEA. Trimming cost V 4 bases and J 5 bases; bases outside gene matches: 3. CDR3 sequence reads: CSVGTSGDHNEQFF. CDR3 nucleotide sequence: TGCAGCGTTGGGACTAGCGGGGACCACAATGAGCAGTTCTTC.